The 11 T cell receptor beta chains below come from one sample, sequenced in a study of blood T cell repertoires in COVID-19. Sequenced by immunoSEQ multiplex PCR; TCRdb stores in-frame clones only, minus some. The data contain tens of thousands of clones, around four fifths of them singletons. Sequencing was done on a sample of peripheral blood. The receptors were sampled from a woman aged 45-65 years with acute or convalescent COVID-19.

The genes are TRBV5-1 and TRBJ2-7, with D unresolved. CDR3 size: 15 residues. The germline V gene has CDR1 SGHRS and CDR2 YFSETQ. V was pared by 1 base and J by 0 bases, with 11 bases between. CDR3 in DNA: TGCGCCAGCAGCTTGCGAGGCGTAAACTCCTACGAGCAGTACTTC. Translation gives CASSLRGVNSYEQYF. Drawing the rest from reference TRBV5-1 and TRBJ2-7, the complete variable domain is KAGVTQTPRYLIKTRGQQVTLSCSPISGHRSVSWYQQTPGQGLQFLFEYFSETQRNKGNFPGRFSGRQFSNSRSEMNVSTLELGDSALYLCASSLRGVNSYEQYFGPGTRLTVT.

The chain is built from TRBV11-2 and TRBJ1-6, with D possibly TRBD1 on 6 matching bases. Germline values: CDR1 SGHAT, CDR2 FQNNGV. Trimming removed 4 bases from V and 11 bases from J, with 12 bases in between. The CDR3 is made up of 13 amino acids. The CDR3 bases are TGTGCCAGCAGCTCCCAGGGGCGAGCACCCCTCCACTTT. It yields the protein CASSSQGRAPLHF. Complete variable domain (other parts from reference TRBV11-2 and TRBJ1-6): EAGVAQSPRYKIIEKRQSVAFWCNPISGHATLYWYQQILGQGPKLLIQFQNNGVVDDSQLPKDRFSAERLKGVDSTLKIQPAKLEDSAVYLCASSSQGRAPLHFGNGTRLTVT.

This sequence joins TRBV19 and TRBJ2-2; no firm D call. The CDR3 runs to 12 residues. Trimming shortened V by 2 bases and J by 10 bases, and 8 bases separated the two germline ends. In germline, CDR1 is LNHDA, CDR2 SQIVND (reference sequence). This CDR3 is CASSILREELFF. CDR3 bases: TGTGCCAGTAGTATACTACGAGAGGAGCTGTTTTTT.

This clone was observed once. The chain couples TRBV2 to TRBJ2-5, with 8 positions matching TRBD2. The V gene end was trimmed by 4 bases and the J gene end by 5 bases; junction bases not matched to a gene: 6. CDR1 is SNHLY, CDR2 FYNNEI, per germline. CDR3 length equals 14 residues. Here the CDR3 reads CASSAGGPWETQYF. The CDR3 DNA sequence: TGTGCCAGCAGTGCGGGGGGGCCCTGGGAGACCCAGTACTTC.

This clone has a handful of counts. V usage is TRBV6-1 and J usage is TRBJ1-2; a weak D match, TRBD1 (5 bases). This CDR3 is built from 17 residues. V was pared by 0 bases and J by 4 bases, with 18 bases between. CDR1 is MNHNS and CDR2 is SASEGT in the germline V gene. CDR3 region: CASSEALLPGFSYGYTF. CDR3 nucleotide sequence: TGTGCCAGCAGTGAAGCGCTTCTCCCAGGGTTTAGCTATGGCTACACCTTC.

V gene TRBV7-2 combines with J gene TRBJ1-1; no definite D call. Trimming removed 3 bases at V and 5 bases at J, with 10 bases between. This CDR3 is 13 amino acids long. In germline, CDR1 is SGHTA, CDR2 FQGNSA. CDR3 nucleotide sequence: TGTGCCAGCAGCTTCTACTCCCGGACTGAAGCTTTCTTT. Translating gives CASSFYSRTEAFF.

CDR3 in DNA: TGTGCCAGCAGTCGGACTAGCGGTCACTACAATGAGCAGTTCTTC. Its protein product is CASSRTSGHYNEQFF. The chain uses TRBV6-5 and TRBJ2-1; 10 nucleotides agree with TRBD2. Germline CDR1 reads MNHEY; CDR2 reads SVGAGI. The J segment lost 3 bases and the V segment lost 5 bases, leaving 4 bases of the junction unmatched. The CDR3 runs 15 residues.

The V and J genes are TRBV28 and TRBJ2-7; 10 positions match TRBD1. Trimming took 3 bases from V and 2 from J; bases not matched to a gene: 7. Germline assignment: CDR1 MDHEN and CDR2 SYDVKM. The CDR3 covers 16 residues. CDR3 nucleotide sequence: TGTGCCAGCAGTTTTCGGGACAGGGGATTGGCCTACGAGCAGTACTTC. This codes for CASSFRDRGLAYEQYF.

V and J are TRBV6-6 and TRBJ1-2; D not certain. CDR1 and CDR2 (germline): MNHNY, SVGAGI (reference sequence). V was cut by 0 bases and J by 1 base, with 6 bases left in between. The CDR3 runs to 14 residues. The CDR3 coding sequence is TGTGCCAGCAGTTACTCAAACGGTAACTATGGCTACACCTTC. This gives the protein CASSYSNGNYGYTF.

The rearrangement joins TRBV7-3 to TRBJ2-1; D perhaps matches TRBD1 (5 bases). Germline V gives CDR1 SGHTA, CDR2 FQGTGA. V lost 3 bases and J 0 bases, leaving 9 bases between the germline ends. This CDR3 contains 15 residues. CDR3 amino acids: CASSFDSSSYNEQFF. In nucleotides, the CDR3 is TGTGCCAGCAGCTTCGACAGTAGCTCCTACAATGAGCAGTTCTTC.

This chain links TRBV7-2 with TRBJ2-7; D gene unclear. CDR3 size: 13 residues. The germline V gene encodes CDR1 SGHTA and CDR2 FQGNSA. Deletions cut 3 bases from V and 3 bases from J, with 9 bases between. CDR3 in amino acids: CASSFWSGYEQYF. The CDR3 coding sequence is TGTGCCAGCAGCTTTTGGTCAGGCTACGAGCAGTACTTC.